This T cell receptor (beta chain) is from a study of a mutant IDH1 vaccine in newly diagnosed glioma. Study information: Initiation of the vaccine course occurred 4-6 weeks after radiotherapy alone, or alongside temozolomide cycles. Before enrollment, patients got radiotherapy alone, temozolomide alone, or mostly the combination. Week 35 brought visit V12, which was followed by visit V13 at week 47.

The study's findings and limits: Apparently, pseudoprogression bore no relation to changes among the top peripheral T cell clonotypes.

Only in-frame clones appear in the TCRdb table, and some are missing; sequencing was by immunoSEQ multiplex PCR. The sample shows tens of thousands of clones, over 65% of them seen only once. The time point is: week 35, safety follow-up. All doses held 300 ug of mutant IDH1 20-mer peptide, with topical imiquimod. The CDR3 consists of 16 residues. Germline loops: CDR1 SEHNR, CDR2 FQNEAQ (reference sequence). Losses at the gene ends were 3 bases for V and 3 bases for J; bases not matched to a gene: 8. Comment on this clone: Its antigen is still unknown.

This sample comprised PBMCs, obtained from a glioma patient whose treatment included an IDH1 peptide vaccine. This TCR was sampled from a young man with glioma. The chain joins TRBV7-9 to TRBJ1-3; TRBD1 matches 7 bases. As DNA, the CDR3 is TGTGCCAGCAGCTTCGCCAGGGGGTCTGATGGAAACACCATATATTTT. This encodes CASSFARGSDGNTIYF.